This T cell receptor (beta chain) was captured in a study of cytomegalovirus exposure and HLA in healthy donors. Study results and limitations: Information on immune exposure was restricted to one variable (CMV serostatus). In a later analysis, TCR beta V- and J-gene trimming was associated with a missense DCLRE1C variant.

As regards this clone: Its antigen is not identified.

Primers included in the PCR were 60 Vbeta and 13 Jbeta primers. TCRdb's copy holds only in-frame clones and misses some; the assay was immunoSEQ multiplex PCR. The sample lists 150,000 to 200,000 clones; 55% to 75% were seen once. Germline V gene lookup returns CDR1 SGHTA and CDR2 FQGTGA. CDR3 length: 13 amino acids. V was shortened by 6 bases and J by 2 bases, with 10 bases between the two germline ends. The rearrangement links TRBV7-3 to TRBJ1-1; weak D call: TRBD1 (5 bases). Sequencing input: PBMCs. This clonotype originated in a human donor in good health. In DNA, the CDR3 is TGTGCCAGCAGATCCAGGGCCAACACTGAAGCTTTCTTT. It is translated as CASRSRANTEAFF.